This entry features one T cell receptor (beta chain) sequence. What it recognizes is unknown. Profiling relied on immunoSEQ multiplex PCR, and the TCRdb table lists in-frame clones only, not all of them. In the table there are 51,000 or so clones, about 80% of which are singletons. During the collection period, no donor immune events like infections were recorded. The data originate from a study of identifying expanded T cells in peripheral blood. Regarding the study as a whole: Clone count variance between roughly 2-week samples rose with total template count.

The sequence derives from a person aged 18-69 years in good health. The sequencing input was blood.

This CDR3 is CASSYSDRGNEKLFF. The CDR3 nucleotides are TGTGCCAGCAGTTACTCGGACAGGGGTAATGAAAAACTGTTTTTT. The rearrangement uses TRBV6-5 and TRBJ1-4; 9 positions match TRBD1. Trimming removed 0 bases from V and 4 bases from J; junction bases left unmatched: 0. This CDR3 has 15 amino acids. The germline gives CDR1 MNHEY, CDR2 SVGAGI.